This entry lists 2 T cell receptor beta chains sequenced from one sample in a study of cytomegalovirus exposure and HLA in healthy donors. Sequencing was performed with immunoSEQ multiplex PCR; in TCRdb, only in-frame clones are kept and a portion is missing. Here the sample spans approximately 190,000 clones, approximately 80% being singletons. Sequencing used PBMCs. The receptors originated from a man aged 18 to 29 in good health and CMV-seropositive.

The CDR3 reads CASRTSSYNEQFF. The CDR3 DNA reads as TGTGCCAGCCGGACTTCTTCCTACAATGAGCAGTTCTTC. V and J are TRBV27 and TRBJ2-1; D might be TRBD2 (5 bases). The ends were cut back, 8 bases at V and 1 base at J, with 9 bases in the middle. Germline CDR1 and CDR2: MNHEY and SMNVEV (reference sequence). The CDR3 is 13 residues long.

The chain carries TRBV6-7 and TRBJ1-5, with D perhaps matching TRBD1 (5 bases). TRBV6-7 has ORF status, its function being uncertain. This CDR3 contains 17 residues. V shed 2 bases and J shed 2 bases, with 16 bases lying between them. The CDR3 nucleotides read TGTGCCAGCAGTTACAGACAGATGGGCGAAGGCAATCAGCCCCAGCATTTT. Residues: CASSYRQMGEGNQPQHF.